These T cell receptor beta chains were read from a single sample in a study of blood T cell repertoires in COVID-19. Profiled with immunoSEQ multiplex PCR; TCRdb holds only in-frame clones, not every one. Found here are approximately 150,000 clones, 70% to 90% of them singletons; the top ten hold nearly 3.5%. The sample consisted of PBMCs or T cells enriched from blood (not recorded which). The source of these receptors is a woman in her fifties or sixties with acute COVID-19. The CDR3 runs from the conserved cysteine through the conserved F or W. The D gene is left open where the match is weak. The size entry is marked missing in some rows and otherwise reads once, few, many or a size class.

D	size	V	J	DNA	CDR3
TRBD2	NA	TRBV9	TRBJ2-7	TGTGCCAGCAGCCAGGGTGGGACTACAACCTACGAGCAGTACTTC	CASSQGGTTTYEQYF
NA	NA	TRBV5-1	TRBJ2-1	TGCGCCAGCAGCCCGGAAGGGGCCCCCTACAATGAGCAGTTCTTC	CASSPEGAPYNEQFF
NA	NA	TRBV30	TRBJ2-1	TGTGCCTTCGCGATCTCGAACAATGAGCAGTTCTTC	CAFAISNNEQFF
TRBD2	once	TRBV11-2	TRBJ2-5	TGTGCCAGCAGCCTAGAAGCGACTAGCGGTGGGGAGACCCAGTACTTC	CASSLEATSGGETQYF
NA	NA	TRBV28	TRBJ1-2	TGTGCCAGCAGTTATGGGGACATCGCGGGCTACACCTTC	CASSYGDIAGYTF
NA	few	TRBV10-2	TRBJ2-1	TGCGCCAGCAGTGTAAGCGGCTTAAATGAGCAGTTCTTC	CASSVSGLNEQFF
NA	NA	TRBV7-2	TRBJ1-5	TGTGCCAGCAGCTTAGAGAGGGGGAGCCAGCCCCAGCATTTT	CASSLERGSQPQHF
NA	NA	TRBV7-9	TRBJ1-1	TGTGCCAGCAGCCCAGAACCCTCTGAAGCTTTCTTT	CASSPEPSEAFF
NA	few	TRBV18	TRBJ2-3	TGTGCCAGCTCACCACCCCAGGGCATCACAGATACGCAGTATTTT	CASSPPQGITDTQYF
TRBD1	NA	TRBV19	TRBJ1-2	TGTGCCAGTAGTACCCTACAGGGGAGAGCTGACTACACCTTC	CASSTLQGRADYTF
TRBD2	NA	TRBV5-4	TRBJ2-3	TGTGCCAGCAGCTTGTGGCGGGAGGGCAGCACAGATACGCAGTATTTT	CASSLWREGSTDTQYF
NA	NA	TRBV7-2	TRBJ1-2	TGTGCCAGCAGCTTAGATCGGGATGGCTACACCTTC	CASSLDRDGYTF
NA	NA	TRBV5-1	TRBJ2-2	TGCGCCAGCAGCTACGACAGAGCGAACACCGGGGAGCTGTTTTTT	CASSYDRANTGELFF
NA	NA	TRBV6-5	TRBJ1-3	TGTGCCAGCAGGGGAACAGGACGCTCTGGAAACACCATATATTTT	CASRGTGRSGNTIYF
TRBD2	NA	TRBV9	TRBJ2-2	TGTGCCAGCAGCCGCCTCCAAGGGACTAGTAACACCGGGGAGCTGTTTTTT	CASSRLQGTSNTGELFF
NA	NA	TRBV29-1	TRBJ2-7	TGCAGCGTTTCCATACAGACCGAGCAGTACTTC	CSVSIQTEQYF
NA	NA	TRBV29-1	TRBJ2-3	TGCAGCGTTGAAGCGTATACGCAGTATTTT	CSVEAYTQYF
NA	NA	TRBV7-9	TRBJ2-6	TGTGCCAGCGGTGGAGGGCCCTACTCTGGGGCCAACGTCCTGACTTTC	CASGGGPYSGANVLTF
NA	few	TRBV6-6	TRBJ2-2	TGTGCCAGCAGTCCGACAGTCACCGGGGAGCTGTTTTTT	CASSPTVTGELFF
NA	NA	TRBV7-3	TRBJ2-1	TGTGCCAGCAGCGACTCCGGGGGCAATGAGCAGTTCTTC	CASSDSGGNEQFF
TRBD2	few	TRBV10-3	TRBJ2-3	TGTGCCATCAGTGAGACCTATGGACTAGCGGGATTAGATACGCAGTATTTT	CAISETYGLAGLDTQYF
TRBD1	NA	TRBV2	TRBJ2-6	TGTGCCAGCGTACGACAGGGTTCCCTCGGGGCCAACGTCCTGACTTTC	CASVRQGSLGANVLTF
TRBD1	NA	TRBV27	TRBJ1-2	TGTGCCAGCAGTTTACCCCACACCAGCACTCCAAACAGGGACAGGGGAACCTATGGCTACACCTTC	CASSLPHTSTPNRDRGTYGYTF
TRBD2	NA	TRBV11-3	TRBJ2-5	TGTGCCAGCAGCGTGATGGGGGGGGAGACCCAGTACTTC	CASSVMGGETQYF
NA	many	TRBV6-1	TRBJ1-2	TGTGCCAGCAGTGATAACAAGGGGAACTATGGCTACACCTTC	CASSDNKGNYGYTF
NA	NA	TRBV11-3	TRBJ1-1	TGTGCCAGCAGCTTAGCCCACCCGGCGGGTGGGGCTTTCTTT	CASSLAHPAGGAFF
TRBD2	NA	TRBV4-3	TRBJ2-1	TGCGCCAGCGCACTTCACGCCGCTAGCGGAAATGAGCAGTTCTTC	CASALHAASGNEQFF
NA	NA	TRBV3-1/TRBV3-2	TRBJ1-1	TGTGCCAGCAGCCCCGACTCGGGAGAAACTGAAGCTTTCTTT	CASSPDSGETEAFF
NA	NA	TRBV7-2	TRBJ1-1	TGTGCCAGCAGCCTACAACGGGGTTCTGAAGTTGCTTTCTTT	CASSLQRGSEVAFF
NA	NA	TRBV5-1	TRBJ2-1	TGCGCCAGCAGATCCGGGACAAGTACCTACAATGAGCAGTTCTTC	CASRSGTSTYNEQFF